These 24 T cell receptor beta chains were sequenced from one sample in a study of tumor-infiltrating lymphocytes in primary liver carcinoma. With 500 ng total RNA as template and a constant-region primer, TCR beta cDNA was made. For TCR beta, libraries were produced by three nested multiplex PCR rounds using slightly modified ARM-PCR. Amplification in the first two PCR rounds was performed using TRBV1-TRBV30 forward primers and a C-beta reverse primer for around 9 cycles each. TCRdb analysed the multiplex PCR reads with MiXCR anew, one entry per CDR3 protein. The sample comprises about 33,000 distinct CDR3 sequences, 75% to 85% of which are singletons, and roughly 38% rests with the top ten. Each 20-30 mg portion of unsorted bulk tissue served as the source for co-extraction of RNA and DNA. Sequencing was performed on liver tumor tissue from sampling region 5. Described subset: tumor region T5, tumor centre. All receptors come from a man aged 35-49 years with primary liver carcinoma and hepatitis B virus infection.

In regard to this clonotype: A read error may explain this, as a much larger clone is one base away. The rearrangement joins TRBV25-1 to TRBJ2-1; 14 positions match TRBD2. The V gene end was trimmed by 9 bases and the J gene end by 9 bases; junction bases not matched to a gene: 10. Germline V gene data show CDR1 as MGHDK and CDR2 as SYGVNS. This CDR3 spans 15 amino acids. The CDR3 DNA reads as TGTGCCAGTCAGCCGGGACTAGCGGGAGACCGTGAGCAGTTCTTC. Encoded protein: CASQPGLAGDREQFF.

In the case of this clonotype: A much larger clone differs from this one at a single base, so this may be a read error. The CDR3 loop is CPSSEQRETQYF. In DNA form, the CDR3 reads TGTCCCAGCAGTGAACAGAGAGAGACCCAGTACTTC. This chain connects TRBV25-1 to TRBJ2-5; D remains unclear. The germline V gene encodes CDR1 MGHDK and CDR2 SYGVNS. The CDR3 runs 12 residues.

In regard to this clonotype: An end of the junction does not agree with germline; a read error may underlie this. Here the CDR3 DNA reads TGTGCCAGCAGACTACGAACAGACACGCAGTATTTT. Its translation: CASRLRTDTQYF. This rearrangement joins TRBV11-2 to TRBJ2-3; D call uncertain. This CDR3 contains 12 residues. Germline loops: CDR1 SGHAT, CDR2 FQNNGV.

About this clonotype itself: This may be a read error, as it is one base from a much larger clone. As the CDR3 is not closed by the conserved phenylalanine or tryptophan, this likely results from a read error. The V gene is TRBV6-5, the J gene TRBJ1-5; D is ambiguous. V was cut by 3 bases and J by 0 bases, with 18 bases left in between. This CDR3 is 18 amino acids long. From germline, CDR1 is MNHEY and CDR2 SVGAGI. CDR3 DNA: TGTGCCAGCAGTTATACCCGGCCGGCAGCCACTAGCAATCAGCCCCAGCATTCT. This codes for CASSYTRPAATSNQPQHS.

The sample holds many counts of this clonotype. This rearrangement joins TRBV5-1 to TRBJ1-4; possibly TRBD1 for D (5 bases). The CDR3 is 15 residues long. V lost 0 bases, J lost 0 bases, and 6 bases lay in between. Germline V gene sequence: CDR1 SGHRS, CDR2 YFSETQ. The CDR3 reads CASSLETATNEKLFF. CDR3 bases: TGCGCCAGCAGCTTGGAGACAGCAACTAATGAAAAACTGTTTTTT.

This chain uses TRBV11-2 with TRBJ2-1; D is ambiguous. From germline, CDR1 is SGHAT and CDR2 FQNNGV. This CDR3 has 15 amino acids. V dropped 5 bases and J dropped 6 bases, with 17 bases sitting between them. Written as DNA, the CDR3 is TGTGCCAGCAGCCTTCGGATAGGCACCTTCAATGAGCAGTTCTTC. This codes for CASSLRIGTFNEQFF.

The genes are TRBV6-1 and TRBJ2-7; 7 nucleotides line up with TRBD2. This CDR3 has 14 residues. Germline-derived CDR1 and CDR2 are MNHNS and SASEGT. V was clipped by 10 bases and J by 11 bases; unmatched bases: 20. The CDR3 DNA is TGTGCCATCAAAGCGGGACTGGGAATAACCAAGGAGTACTTC. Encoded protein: CAIKAGLGITKEYF.

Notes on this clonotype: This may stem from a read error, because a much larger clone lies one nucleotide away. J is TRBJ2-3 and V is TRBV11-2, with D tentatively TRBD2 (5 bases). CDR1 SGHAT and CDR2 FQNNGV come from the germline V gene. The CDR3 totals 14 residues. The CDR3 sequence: CASSPAGRADTHYF. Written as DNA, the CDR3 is TGTGCCAGCAGCCCAGCCGGGCGGGCAGATACGCACTATTTT.

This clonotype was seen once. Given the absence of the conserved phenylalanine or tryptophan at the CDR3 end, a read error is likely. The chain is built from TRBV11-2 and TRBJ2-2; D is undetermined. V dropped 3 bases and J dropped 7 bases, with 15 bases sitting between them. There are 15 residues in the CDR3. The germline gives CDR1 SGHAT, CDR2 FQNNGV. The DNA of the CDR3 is TGTGCCAGCAGCTTGGATAGGGCCGCCATCGGGGAGCTGTTTTTG. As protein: CASSLDRAAIGELFL.

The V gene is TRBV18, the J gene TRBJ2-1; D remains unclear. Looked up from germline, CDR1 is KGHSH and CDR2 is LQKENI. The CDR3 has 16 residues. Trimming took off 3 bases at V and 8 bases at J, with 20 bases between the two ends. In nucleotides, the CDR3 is TGTGCCAGCTCACCCACAGACGTTTATGGGAACGATGAGCAGTTCTTC. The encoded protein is CASSPTDVYGNDEQFF.

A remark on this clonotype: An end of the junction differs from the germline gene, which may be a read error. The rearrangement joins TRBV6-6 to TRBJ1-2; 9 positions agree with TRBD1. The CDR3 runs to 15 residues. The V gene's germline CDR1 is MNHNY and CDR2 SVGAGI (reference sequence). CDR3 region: CASNYSGQGDYGYTF. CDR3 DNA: TGTGCCAGCAACTACTCGGGACAGGGCGACTATGGTTACACCTTC.

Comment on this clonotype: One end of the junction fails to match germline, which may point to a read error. Here the CDR3 reads CSFRVTMNTETFF. Written as DNA, the CDR3 is TGCAGCTTCAGGGTTACGATGAATACTGAAACTTTCTTT. The chain couples TRBV29-1 to TRBJ1-1; D perhaps matches TRBD1 (5 bases). This CDR3 spans 13 amino acids. The germline CDR1 and CDR2 sequences are SQVTM and ANQGSEA.

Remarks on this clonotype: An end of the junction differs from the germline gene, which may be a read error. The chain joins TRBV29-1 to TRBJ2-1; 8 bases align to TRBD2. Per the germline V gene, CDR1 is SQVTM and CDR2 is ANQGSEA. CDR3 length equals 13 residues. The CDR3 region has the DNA TGCAACCTACCGGGACTAGGGGACAATGTGCAGTTCTTC. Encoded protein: CNLPGLGDNVQFF.

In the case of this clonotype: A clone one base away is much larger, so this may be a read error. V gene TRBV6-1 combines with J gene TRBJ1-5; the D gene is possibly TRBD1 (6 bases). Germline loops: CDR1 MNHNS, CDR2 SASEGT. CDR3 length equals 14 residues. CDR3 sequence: CASGEGHSNQSQHF. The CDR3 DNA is TGTGCCAGCGGTGAGGGACATAGCAATCAGTCCCAGCATTTT.

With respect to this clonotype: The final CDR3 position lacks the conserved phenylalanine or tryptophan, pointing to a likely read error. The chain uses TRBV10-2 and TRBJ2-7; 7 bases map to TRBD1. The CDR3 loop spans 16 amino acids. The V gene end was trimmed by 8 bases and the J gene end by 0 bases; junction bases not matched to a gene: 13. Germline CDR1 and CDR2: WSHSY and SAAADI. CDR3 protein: CASCPRTGLSSYEQYL. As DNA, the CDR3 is TGCGCCAGCTGTCCGAGGACAGGATTGAGCTCCTACGAGCAGTACTTA.

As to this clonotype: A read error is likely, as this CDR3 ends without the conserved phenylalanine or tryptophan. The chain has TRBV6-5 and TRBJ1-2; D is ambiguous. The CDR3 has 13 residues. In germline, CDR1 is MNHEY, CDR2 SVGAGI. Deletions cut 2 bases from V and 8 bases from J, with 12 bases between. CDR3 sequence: CASSYRQCEGYTS. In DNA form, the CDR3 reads TGTGCCAGCAGTTACCGGCAGTGCGAAGGCTACACCTCC.

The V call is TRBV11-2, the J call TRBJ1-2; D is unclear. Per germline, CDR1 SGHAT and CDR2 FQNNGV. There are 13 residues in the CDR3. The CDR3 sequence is CVNNLGANYGYTF. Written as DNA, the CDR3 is TGTGTCAACAACTTAGGAGCTAACTATGGCTACACCTTC.

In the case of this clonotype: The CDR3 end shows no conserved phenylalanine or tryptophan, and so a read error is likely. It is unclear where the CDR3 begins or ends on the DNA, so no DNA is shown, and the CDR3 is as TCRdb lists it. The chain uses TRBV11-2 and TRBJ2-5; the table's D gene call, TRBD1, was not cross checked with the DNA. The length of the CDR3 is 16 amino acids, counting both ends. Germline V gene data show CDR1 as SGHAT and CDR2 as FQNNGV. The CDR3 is CASSQTPGEGKATKYL.

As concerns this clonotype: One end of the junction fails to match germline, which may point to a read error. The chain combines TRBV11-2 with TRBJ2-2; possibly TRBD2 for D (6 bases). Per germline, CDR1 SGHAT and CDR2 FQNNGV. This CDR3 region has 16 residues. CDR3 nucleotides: TGTGCCGGCAGCTTATACTCGGGAGCGAACACCGGGAGGCTGTTTTTT. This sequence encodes CAGSLYSGANTGRLFF. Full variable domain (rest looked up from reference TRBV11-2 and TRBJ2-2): EAGVAQSPRYKIIEKRQSVAFWCNPISGHATLYWYQQILGQGPKLLIQFQNNGVVDDSQLPKDRFSAERLKGVDSTLKIQPAKLEDSAVYLCAGSLYSGANTGRLFFGEGSRLTVL.

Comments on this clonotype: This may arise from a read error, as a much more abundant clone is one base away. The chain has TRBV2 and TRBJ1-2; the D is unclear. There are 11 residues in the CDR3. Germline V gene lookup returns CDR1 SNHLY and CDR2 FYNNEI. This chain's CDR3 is CTSTPNYGYTF. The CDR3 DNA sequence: TGTACCAGCACACCAAACTATGGCTACACCTTC.

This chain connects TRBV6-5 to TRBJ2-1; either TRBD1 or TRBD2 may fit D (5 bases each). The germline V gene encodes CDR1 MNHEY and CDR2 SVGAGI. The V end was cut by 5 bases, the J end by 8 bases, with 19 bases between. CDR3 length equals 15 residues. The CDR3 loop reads CASSVPGAVRDEQFF. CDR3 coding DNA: TGTGCCAGCAGTGTACCCGGGGCCGTTAGGGATGAGCAGTTCTTC.

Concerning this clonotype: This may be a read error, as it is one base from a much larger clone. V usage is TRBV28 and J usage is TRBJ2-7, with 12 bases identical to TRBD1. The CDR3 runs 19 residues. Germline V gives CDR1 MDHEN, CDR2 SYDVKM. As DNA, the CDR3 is TGTGCCGGCAGTCCGTACGAGGGACAGGGGGCGCAGATCTCCTACGAGCAGTACTTC. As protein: CAGSPYEGQGAQISYEQYF.

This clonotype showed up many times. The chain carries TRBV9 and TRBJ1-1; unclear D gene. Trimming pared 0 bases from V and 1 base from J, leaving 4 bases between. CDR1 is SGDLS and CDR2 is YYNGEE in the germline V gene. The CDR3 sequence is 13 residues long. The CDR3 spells CASSVAGNTEAFF. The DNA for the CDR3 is TGTGCCAGCAGCGTAGCGGGGAACACTGAAGCTTTCTTT.

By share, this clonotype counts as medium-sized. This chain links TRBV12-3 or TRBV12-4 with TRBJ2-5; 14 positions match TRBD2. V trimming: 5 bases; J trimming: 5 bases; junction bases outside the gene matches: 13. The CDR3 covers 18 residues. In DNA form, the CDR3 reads TGTGCCAGCAGTAAGGGGACTAGCGGGAGCCTTCGGCAGGAGACCCAGTACTTC. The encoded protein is CASSKGTSGSLRQETQYF.